This T cell receptor beta chain was recorded in a study of T-cell reconstitution after alpha-beta-depleted transplantation in children. This clonotype was seen many times. The trim removed 0 bases at V and 8 bases at J, leaving 8 bases unmatched. The germline CDR1 and CDR2 sequences are LGHDT and YNNKEL (reference sequence). The CDR3 totals 17 residues. Using unique molecular identifiers, the investigators prepared the TCRbeta library. TCRdb itself ran the PCR reads through MiXCR, one entry per CDR3 protein. The sample includes 490,000 or so distinct CDR3 sequences, about 10% of them seen just once. Sequences were derived from PBMCs, sampled before TCRalphabeta/CD19-depleted stem cell transplant. The receptor was derived from a child aged 2 to 10 with inherited bone marrow failure, due to receive a stem cell transplant. J is TRBJ2-1 and V is TRBV3-1; 12 positions match TRBD2. The CDR3 is CASSQDRLAGEFDEQFF. CDR3 coding DNA: TGTGCCAGCAGCCAAGATCGACTAGCGGGAGAATTCGATGAGCAGTTCTTC.